These 32 T cell receptor beta chains were all obtained from the same sample, sequenced in a study of tumor-infiltrating lymphocytes in primary liver carcinoma. Unsorted bulk tissue of roughly 20-31 mg yielded co-extracted RNA and DNA. TCR beta cDNA was prepared out of 500 ng total RNA by means of a constant-region primer. ARM-PCR was slightly modified, and three nested multiplex PCR rounds with it gave rise to the TCR beta libraries. PCR rounds one and two used TRBV1-TRBV30 forward primers with a C-beta reverse primer for roughly 9 cycles each. TCRdb passed the multiplex PCR reads through MiXCR, listing each CDR3 protein once. The sample lists 100,000 or so distinct CDR3 sequences, 69% occurring once. Sequencing input: liver tumor tissue from sampling region 5. Subset in this sample: tumor region T5, tumor centre. These receptors originate from a woman aged 60-75 years with primary liver carcinoma and hepatitis B virus infection.

Note on this clonotype: In this CDR3 the conserved last residue, phenylalanine or tryptophan, is missing, so a read error is likely. This chain links TRBV29-1 with TRBJ2-5; D remains ambiguous. Germline values: CDR1 SQVTM, CDR2 ANQGSEA. CDR3 length: 13 amino acids. The CDR3 protein is CSVEDPTQGTQYI. Here the CDR3 DNA reads TGCAGCGTTGAAGACCCCACCCAAGGGACCCAGTACATC.

A note on this clonotype: Just one base apart from a much larger clone, this may be a read error. The chain uses TRBV6-1 and TRBJ1-1, with TRBD1 matching over 10 bases. The CDR3 is made up of 15 amino acids. Germline V gene lookup returns CDR1 MNHNS and CDR2 SASEGT. CDR3 bases: TGTGTCAGCAGGCCGGGACAGGGGTGGGACACTGAAGCTTTCTTT. As protein: CVSRPGQGWDTEAFF.

CDR3 protein: CASHPDRMDGQFF. CDR3 DNA: TGTGCCAGCCACCCAGACAGGATGGATGGGCAGTTCTTC. The chain joins TRBV11-2 to TRBJ2-1; maybe TRBD1 (6 bases). The CDR3 spans 13 residues. V lost 8 bases, J lost 12 bases, and 20 bases lay in between. From germline, CDR1 is SGHAT and CDR2 FQNNGV.

This clonotype was counted at least ten times. This sequence joins TRBV29-1 and TRBJ2-7, with D tentatively TRBD2 (7 bases). CDR3 size: 12 residues. Trimming pared 0 bases from V and 10 bases from J, leaving 13 bases between. The germline V gene has CDR1 SQVTM and CDR2 ANQGSEA. CDR3 residues: CSVEDLGGAQYF. The CDR3 region has the DNA TGCAGCGTTGAAGACTTAGGGGGGGCCCAGTACTTC.

Regarding this clonotype: The junction differs from germline at one of its ends, possibly a read error. The V and J genes are TRBV6-5 and TRBJ2-7; D is unresolved. Germline loops: CDR1 MNHEY, CDR2 SVGAGI. The CDR3 runs to 15 residues. As DNA, the CDR3 is TGTGCCAGTAGTTACTCGCCAGCCCGCTCCTGCGAGCGGTACTTC. Protein: CASSYSPARSCERYF.

As to this clonotype: This is likely a read error, given that the CDR3 carries no conserved phenylalanine or tryptophan at its end. The chain employs TRBV6-6 and TRBJ2-1; 7 bases line up with TRBD2. This CDR3 region has 17 residues. Looked up from germline, CDR1 is MNHNY and CDR2 is SVGAGI (reference sequence). V was pared by 5 bases and J by 8 bases, with 18 bases of the junction left unmatched. Here the CDR3 DNA reads TGTGCCAGCAGTGCCGGGACTAACGGGAGCTGGGTCGATGAGCAGTTCTCC. Protein product: CASSAGTNGSWVDEQFS.

This clonotype was seen ten or more times. The rearrangement uses TRBV30 and TRBJ2-5; D not certain. V was cut by 0 bases and J by 0 bases, with 5 bases left in between. Per the germline V gene, CDR1 is GTSNPN and CDR2 is SVGIG (reference sequence). The CDR3 consists of 13 residues. The CDR3 sequence is CAWSVSDQETQYF. The CDR3 DNA is TGTGCCTGGAGTGTCAGTGACCAAGAGACCCAGTACTTC.

The gene calls are TRBV11-2 and TRBJ2-7; D might be TRBD1 (5 bases). Germline V gene data show CDR1 as SGHAT and CDR2 as FQNNGV. The germline V and J ends were trimmed by 5 bases and 2 bases, with 13 bases remaining between them. The CDR3 has 14 residues. CDR3 DNA sequence: TGTGCCAGCAGCCTCGAAGCCAGGGCCTACGAGCAGTACTTC. This gives the protein CASSLEARAYEQYF.

This clonotype showed up many times. The genes are TRBV5-1 and TRBJ2-1, with 14 bases aligning to TRBD2. CDR1 and CDR2 from the germline V gene are SGHRS and YFSETQ. Trimming removed 0 bases from V and 4 bases from J; junction bases left unmatched: 6. The CDR3 is made up of 18 amino acids. This CDR3 reads CASSLVTSGRGSYNEQFF. DNA of the CDR3: TGCGCCAGCAGCTTGGTGACTAGCGGGAGGGGGAGTTACAATGAGCAGTTCTTC. The entire variable domain, with the rest obtained from reference TRBV5-1 and TRBJ2-1, is as follows: KAGVTQTPRYLIKTRGQQVTLSCSPISGHRSVSWYQQTPGQGLQFLFEYFSETQRNKGNFPGRFSGRQFSNSRSEMNVSTLELGDSALYLCASSLVTSGRGSYNEQFFGPGTRLTVL.

This clonotype was seen just once. A much more abundant neighbour one base away suggests this may be a read error. This chain uses TRBV28 with TRBJ1-2; unclear D gene. The CDR3 is made up of 12 amino acids. In germline, CDR1 is MDHEN, CDR2 SYDVKM. The V gene lost 6 bases and the J gene lost 6 bases, with 11 bases spanning the gap. The CDR3 protein is CASSLGNHGYTF. The CDR3 DNA is TGTGCCAGCAGCCTGGGGAACCATGGCTACACCTTC.

The V and J genes are TRBV11-2 and TRBJ2-3, with D perhaps TRBD2 (5 bases). V lost 1 base, J lost 14 bases, and 19 bases lay in between. CDR1 is SGHAT and CDR2 is FQNNGV in the germline V gene. This CDR3 has 14 amino acids. The CDR3 reads CASSLVGSTDMRYF. The CDR3 nucleotides are TGTGCCAGCAGCTTAGTTGGGAGCACGGATATGCGGTATTTT.

The rearrangement links TRBV11-2 to TRBJ2-3; D is undetermined. Looked up from germline, CDR1 is SGHAT and CDR2 is FQNNGV. The CDR3 runs to 13 residues. The CDR3 loop is CTNGLDRGDTQYF. Written as DNA, the CDR3 is TGTACCAACGGCTTAGATCGAGGAGATACGCAGTATTTT.

With regard to this clonotype: One end of the junction does not line up with germline, which may come from a read error. The gene calls are TRBV29-1 and TRBJ2-3; 8 bases line up with TRBD2. This CDR3 comprises 15 residues. The germline V gene encodes CDR1 SQVTM and CDR2 ANQGSEA. The CDR3 loop reads CSLEKASGYTDTQYF. CDR3 in DNA: TGCAGCCTTGAAAAGGCTAGCGGGTACACAGACACGCAGTATTTT.

Turning to this clonotype: At one end, the junction sequence differs from germline, possibly due to a read error. The chain carries TRBV11-2 and TRBJ2-1; D is uncertain. The germline CDR1 and CDR2 sequences are SGHAT and FQNNGV. This CDR3 has 14 amino acids. The CDR3 DNA reads as TGTGCCAGCAGTTTAGCCGAGAGGAACGATGAGCCGTTCTTC. It is translated as CASSLAERNDEPFF.

This clonotype was counted between two and nine times. The gene calls are TRBV30 and TRBJ1-1; D may be TRBD1 (5 bases). CDR3 size: 13 residues. In germline, CDR1 is GTSNPN, CDR2 SVGIG (reference sequence). Trimming took 0 bases from V and 8 from J, leaving 13 bases between them. This CDR3 is CAWSVQVSSEAFF. CDR3 nucleotide sequence: TGTGCCTGGAGTGTACAGGTCAGTTCAGAAGCTTTCTTT.

To note about this clonotype: This could be a read error, since a much larger clone is one nucleotide away. V gene TRBV5-1 combines with J gene TRBJ2-7, with D uncertain. Trimming took 5 bases from V and 2 from J, leaving 14 bases between them. This CDR3 is 14 amino acids long. Germline loops: CDR1 SGHRS, CDR2 YFSETQ. The CDR3: CASRKDGTPYEQYF. CDR3 in DNA: TGCGCCAGCAGAAAGGACGGCACCCCCTACGAGCAGTACTTC.

This chain links TRBV5-6 with TRBJ2-1, with TRBD2 matching 8 bases. The junction had 12 bases not matched to a gene; V was cut back by 0 bases and J by 10 bases. The CDR3 is 16 amino acids. Germline CDR1 SGHDT, CDR2 YYEEEE. Here the CDR3 DNA reads TGTGCCAGCAGCTTGGCCCCGGCACTGGCGGGAGGCGAGCAGTTCTTC. It is translated as CASSLAPALAGGEQFF. Full variable domain (rest looked up from reference TRBV5-6 and TRBJ2-1): DAGVTQSPTHLIKTRGQQVTLRCSPKSGHDTVSWYQQALGQGPQFIFQYYEEEERQRGNFPDRFSGHQFPNYSSELNVNALLLGDSALYLCASSLAPALAGGEQFFGPGTRLTVL.

Remarks on this clonotype: The junction and the germline gene differ at one end; a read error may be behind it. V gene TRBV11-3 combines with J gene TRBJ2-3, with D uncertain. Germline V gene sequence: CDR1 SGHNT, CDR2 YENEEA. CDR3 length: 14 residues. CDR3 sequence: CAISHRIGTDTQYF. The CDR3 coding sequence is TGTGCCATCAGCCATCGGATAGGCACAGATACGCAATATTTT.

The genes are TRBV11-2 and TRBJ1-2; D gene unclear. Trimming stripped 6 bases from V and 4 bases from J, with 21 bases between. There are 16 residues in the CDR3. Germline V CDR1 and CDR2: SGHAT, FQNNGV. The CDR3 sequence is CASRLNGQSRTYGYTF. The CDR3 nucleotides are TGTGCCAGCAGGCTAAATGGGCAGAGCCGAACCTATGGCTACACCTTC.

On this clonotype itself: This may be a read error, as it is one base from a much larger clone. The V and J genes are TRBV7-9 and TRBJ1-1, with TRBD1 identical over 9 bases. Germline CDR1 is SEHNR and CDR2 is FQNEAQ (reference sequence). V was pared by 5 bases and J by 2 bases, with 6 bases of the junction left unmatched. CDR3 length: 15 residues. The CDR3 DNA is TGTGCCAGCAGCATAACGGGACAGGGTAACACTGAAGCTTTCTTT. This sequence encodes CASSITGQGNTEAFF.

In its sample, this clonotype was seen once. The junction and the germline gene differ at one end; a read error may be behind it. The V call is TRBV29-1, the J call TRBJ2-7; D remains unclear. The CDR3 covers 13 residues. Germline CDR1 and CDR2: SQVTM and ANQGSEA. The CDR3 protein is CSVEDPGGYDQYF. CDR3 coding DNA: TGCAGCGTCGAAGATCCCGGCGGCTACGACCAGTACTTC.

With respect to this clonotype: The CDR3 does not close with the conserved phenylalanine or tryptophan, likely indicating a read error. V gene TRBV11-2 combines with J gene TRBJ2-2, with 9 bases identical to TRBD1. This CDR3 comprises 15 residues. Germline V gene sequence: CDR1 SGHAT, CDR2 FQNNGV. CDR3 sequence: CASSSSTGGAGDLFC. The CDR3 bases are TGTGCCAGCAGTTCCTCGACAGGGGGGGCCGGGGACCTGTTTTGT.

In regard to this clonotype: Since a much larger clone is just one base distant, this may be a read error. The gene calls are TRBV2 and TRBJ2-1, with 9 nucleotides matching TRBD2. CDR1 is SNHLY and CDR2 is FYNNEI in the germline V gene. The CDR3 length is 14 residues. As DNA, the CDR3 is TGTGCCAGCAGGCGGGGGGGGGACTACAATGGGCAGTTCTTC. Translation gives CASRRGGDYNGQFF.

This clonotype was observed a few times. This may stem from a read error, because a much larger clone lies one nucleotide away. The chain couples TRBV6-6 to TRBJ2-1; 10 nucleotides agree with TRBD2. The CDR3 is 15 residues long. Germline V gene lookup returns CDR1 MNHNY and CDR2 SVGAGI (reference sequence). J lost 5 bases, V lost 7 bases, and 8 bases had no gene match. This CDR3 reads CASILAGAVHNEQFF. In DNA form, the CDR3 reads TGTGCCAGCATCCTAGCGGGAGCGGTCCACAATGAGCAGTTCTTC.

This clonotype was observed many times. This rearrangement joins TRBV28 to TRBJ2-4, with TRBD1 matching over 11 bases. This CDR3 is built from 15 residues. Germline trimming cut 0 bases from V and 6 bases from J; bases unmatched to any gene: 1. Germline CDR1 is MDHEN and CDR2 is SYDVKM. CDR3 DNA: TGTGCCAGCAGTTTATGGGGACAGGGGGTAAACATTCAGTACTTC. It translates to CASSLWGQGVNIQYF.

This chain uses TRBV20-1 with TRBJ2-3, with 8 bases identical to TRBD2. CDR1 is DFQATT and CDR2 is SNEGSKA in the germline V gene (reference sequence). V trimming: 6 bases; J trimming: 1 base; junction bases outside the gene matches: 6. CDR3 length equals 14 residues. The CDR3 nucleotides read TGCAGTGCGCCGGGACTAGGGGGCACAGATACGCAGTATTTT. Encoded protein: CSAPGLGGTDTQYF.

With regard to this clonotype: Germline and junction disagree at one end, which may indicate a read error. This chain connects TRBV18 to TRBJ2-7, with 7 bases identical to TRBD1. The CDR3 length is 15 residues. Looked up from germline, CDR1 is KGHSH and CDR2 is LQKENI. CDR3 nucleotide sequence: TGTGTCAGCTCACCTGACAGGGCCCCCTCCTACGAGCAGTACTTC. Protein sequence: CVSSPDRAPSYEQYF.

Only one count was recorded for this clonotype. One end of the junction varies from germline; a read error may be responsible. The V gene is TRBV11-2, the J gene TRBJ1-6; D is uncertain. Germline V gene lookup returns CDR1 SGHAT and CDR2 FQNNGV. The CDR3 spans 15 residues. The DNA of the CDR3 is TGTGCCAGCGGCTTTTCTGGCCCGTACAACTCACCCCTCCATTTC. This gives the protein CASGFSGPYNSPLHF.

V is TRBV11-2 and J is TRBJ2-1, with 14 bases matching TRBD2. Germline CDR1 is SGHAT and CDR2 is FQNNGV. Trimming at V came to 8 bases and at J to 8 bases, leaving 14 bases not matched to a gene. The CDR3 consists of 17 residues. As DNA, the CDR3 is TGTGCCAGCTGCAGGAGACTAGCGGGAGGGCTTGGGGATGAGCAGTTCTTC. Its translation is CASCRRLAGGLGDEQFF.

This clonotype was detected a few times. The chain recombines TRBV4-1 with TRBJ2-7; D might be TRBD1 (6 bases). CDR1 and CDR2 (germline): MGHRA, YSYEKL. The CDR3 contains 15 residues. Trimming cost V 3 bases and J 3 bases, with 15 bases left between them. For the CDR3, the DNA is TGCGCCAGCAGCCAGACCAGGGGTATGGGCTACGAGCAGTACTTC. As protein: CASSQTRGMGYEQYF.

As to this clonotype: This sequence may be a read error, since a much larger clone differs from it by one base. The rearrangement links TRBV5-6 to TRBJ2-2; tentative D call: TRBD2 (6 bases). CDR1 is SGHDT, CDR2 YYEEEE, per germline. Trimming shortened V by 1 base and J by 4 bases, and 11 bases separated the two germline ends. The CDR3 is 15 amino acids. DNA for the CDR3: TGTGCCAGCAGCTTGCTCGGGAGAGCCACCGGGGAGCTGTTTTTT. The encoded protein is CASSLLGRATGELFF.

About this clonotype itself: A much larger clone lies a single base off, so this may be a read error. This chain joins TRBV12-5 and TRBJ1-5, with D possibly matching TRBD1 (5 bases). Germline V gives CDR1 LGHNT, CDR2 FRNRAP. CDR3 length: 14 amino acids. The CDR3 loop is CASGLPGHNQLQHF. CDR3 nucleotides: TGTGCTAGTGGTTTGCCAGGGCACAATCAGCTCCAGCATTTT. The variable domain in full, with the rest retrieved from reference TRBV12-5 and TRBJ1-5, is DARVTQTPRHKVTEMGQEVTMRCQPILGHNTVFWYRQTMMQGLELLAYFRNRAPLDDSGMPKDRFSAEMPDATLATLKIQPSEPRDSAVYFCASGLPGHNQLQHFGDGTRLSIL.